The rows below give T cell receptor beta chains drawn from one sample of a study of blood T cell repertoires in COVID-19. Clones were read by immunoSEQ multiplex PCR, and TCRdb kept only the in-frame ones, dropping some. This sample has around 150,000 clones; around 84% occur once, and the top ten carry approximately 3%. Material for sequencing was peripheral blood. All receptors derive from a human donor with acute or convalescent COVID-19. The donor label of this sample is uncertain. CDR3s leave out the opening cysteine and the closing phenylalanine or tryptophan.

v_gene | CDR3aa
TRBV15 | ATSGGRAYGYT
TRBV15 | ATSRDPAGTKNIQY
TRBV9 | ASSRDREMLT
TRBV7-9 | AYGEEKLF
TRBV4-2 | ASSQDWGTQVYGYT
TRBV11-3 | ASSLDLAGGDEQF
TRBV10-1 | ASSEGVGSQETQY
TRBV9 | ASSVGWGGYNEQF
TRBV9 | ASSVLAGGGDTQY
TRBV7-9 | ASSYRELEAF
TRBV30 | AWSVGGGSDEAF
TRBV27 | ASSLSGGNYGYT
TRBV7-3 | ASSLRQGNTEAF
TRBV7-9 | ASSLGGRRLSPYEQY
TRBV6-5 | ASSYRGRGRNNEQF